What follows are 30 T cell receptor beta chains derived from one specimen sequenced in a study of CD8 T cells in ankylosing spondylitis. A single record per CDR3 protein comes from TCRdb applying MiXCR to the 5' RACE reads. The profile shows about 800,000 distinct CDR3 sequences, about 11% of them singletons. Antigens for these TCRs are unknown. Whole-study findings and limits: A motif of fewer than ten highly homologous TCR beta variants was seen as apparently characteristic of ankylosing spondylitis blood.

Source material: blood, either unsorted or a sorted T cell fraction (not recorded which). The receptors shown here come from a male donor with ankylosing spondylitis.

This clonotype was observed at least ten times. The J gene is TRBJ2-7, the V gene TRBV4-3; TRBD2 might be the D (7 bases). CDR1 LGHNA and CDR2 YSLEER come from the germline V gene. The germline V and J ends were trimmed by 0 bases and 2 bases, with 11 bases remaining between them. This CDR3 comprises 15 residues. The CDR3 region has the DNA TGCGCCAGCAGCCAAGACGCGCGGGGGCCCTACGAGCAGTACTTC. This encodes CASSQDARGPYEQYF.

This clonotype came up many times. The V gene is TRBV20-1, the J gene TRBJ2-1, with a weak D call TRBD1 (5 bases). CDR3 length: 14 amino acids. Germline loops: CDR1 DFQATT, CDR2 SNEGSKA (reference sequence). Trimming took off 6 bases at V and 5 bases at J, with 17 bases between the two ends. The CDR3 DNA is TGCAGTGCCCGTGACTGGGGCTACCACAATGAGCAGTTCTTC. It encodes CSARDWGYHNEQFF.

Ten or more counts support this clonotype. This chain joins TRBV7-2 and TRBJ1-1, with D hard to call. V shed 1 base and J shed 3 bases, with 3 bases lying between them. Germline-derived CDR1 and CDR2 are SGHTA and FQGNSA. The length of the CDR3 is 12 residues. The chain's CDR3 is CASSLVDTEAFF. Written as DNA, the CDR3 is TGTGCCAGCAGCTTAGTCGACACTGAAGCTTTCTTT. Complete variable domain (other parts from reference TRBV7-2 and TRBJ1-1): GAGVSQSPSNKVTEKGKDVELRCDPISGHTALYWYRQSLGQGLEFLIYFQGNSAPDKSGLPSDRFSAERTGGSVSTLTIQRTQQEDSAVYLCASSLVDTEAFFGQGTRLTVV.

This clonotype has a count of ten or more. This chain links TRBV29-1 with TRBJ2-7; the D call may be TRBD1 or TRBD2 (6 bases each). The CDR3 contains 12 residues. Germline V CDR1 and CDR2: SQVTM, ANQGSEA. V dropped 6 bases and J dropped 3 bases, with 12 bases sitting between them. The CDR3 loop is CSVLGGRYEQYF. Here the CDR3 DNA reads TGCAGCGTCTTGGGGGGCCGCTACGAGCAGTACTTC.

The chain has TRBV20-1 and TRBJ2-7; no reliable D call. V lost 0 bases and J 5 bases, leaving 8 bases between the germline ends. Germline V gene data show CDR1 as DFQATT and CDR2 as SNEGSKA (reference sequence). This CDR3 has 12 amino acids. The CDR3 reads CSARDLVHEQYF. The CDR3 region has the DNA TGCAGTGCTAGAGATCTGGTCCACGAGCAGTACTTC.

The J gene is TRBJ1-2, the V gene TRBV20-1; tentatively, D is TRBD1 (5 bases). Per germline, CDR1 DFQATT and CDR2 SNEGSKA (reference sequence). Deletions cut 3 bases from V and 5 bases from J, with 10 bases between. This CDR3 region has 12 residues. This CDR3 is CSASMGDYGYTF. The CDR3 DNA is TGCAGTGCTAGTATGGGGGATTATGGCTACACCTTC.

This clonotype was observed a few times. The chain employs TRBV20-1 and TRBJ2-7; 7 bases line up with TRBD1. The CDR3 runs 11 residues. Germline V lookup: CDR1 DFQATT, CDR2 SNEGSKA (reference sequence). V was pared by 6 bases and J by 5 bases, with 4 bases of the junction left unmatched. In DNA, the CDR3 is TGCAGTGCCCGACAGGGTCACGAGCAGTACTTC. The encoded protein is CSARQGHEQYF.

This clonotype was found many times. This chain connects TRBV4-2 to TRBJ1-1; D ambiguous. From germline, CDR1 is LGHNA and CDR2 YNFKEQ. The CDR3 spans 15 residues. Trimming removed 4 bases from V and 0 bases from J, with 12 bases in between. The CDR3 here is CASSPSTGLNTEAFF. The CDR3 DNA reads as TGTGCCAGCAGCCCTAGTACCGGACTGAACACTGAAGCTTTCTTT.

This clonotype showed up just a few times. The V call is TRBV20-1, the J call TRBJ2-2; D gene unclear. V was trimmed by 6 bases and J by 3 bases, leaving 11 bases between them. From germline, CDR1 is DFQATT and CDR2 SNEGSKA (reference sequence). CDR3 length equals 13 residues. The DNA of the CDR3 is TGCAGTGCCCCCTGGACCGACACCGGGGAGCTGTTTTTT. This gives the protein CSAPWTDTGELFF.

This clonotype was picked up a small number of times. The V gene is TRBV6-1, the J gene TRBJ2-3, with a tentative D call TRBD1 (5 bases). V lost 6 bases to trimming and J lost 2 bases, with 12 bases between them. The CDR3 is 14 amino acids. Germline V gene lookup returns CDR1 MNHNS and CDR2 SASEGT. The CDR3 bases are TGTGCCAGCAGGGTTGACAGAAACACAGATACGCAGTATTTT. This sequence encodes CASRVDRNTDTQYF.

The rearrangement links TRBV29-1 to TRBJ2-7, with TRBD1 identical over 9 bases. The CDR3 has 14 amino acids. Per germline, CDR1 SQVTM and CDR2 ANQGSEA. J gave up 4 bases and V 1 base, and 5 bases lay outside the gene matches. The CDR3 is CSVEVGQGGYEQYF. CDR3 nucleotides: TGCAGCGTTGAAGTGGGACAGGGTGGTTACGAGCAGTACTTC.

This clonotype was detected many times. The chain employs TRBV20-1 and TRBJ2-2, with D perhaps matching TRBD1 (5 bases). Germline assignment: CDR1 DFQATT and CDR2 SNEGSKA (reference sequence). V was pared by 5 bases and J by 6 bases, with 13 bases between. The CDR3 has 13 residues. The CDR3 DNA is TGCAGTGCTGTCCGAGTAGGGGCCGGGGAGCTGTTTTTT. Protein product: CSAVRVGAGELFF.

This clonotype has more than one count but fewer than ten. J is TRBJ2-7 and V is TRBV5-1; D gene uncertain. CDR1 and CDR2 from the germline V gene are SGHRS and YFSETQ. This CDR3 region has 9 residues. Trimming stripped 9 bases from V and 7 bases from J, with 8 bases between. The CDR3 DNA is TGCGCCACCCGCCGGGAGCAGTACTTC. Protein sequence: CATRREQYF.

This clonotype was counted only a few times. The rearrangement uses TRBV6-5 and TRBJ2-7; 7 nucleotides align to TRBD2. Per germline, CDR1 MNHEY and CDR2 SVGAGI. The CDR3 is 15 amino acids. V was clipped by 0 bases and J by 1 base; unmatched bases: 3. DNA of the CDR3: TGTGCCAGCAGTTACTCGAGGGAGGGGTCCTACGAGCAGTACTTC. Protein sequence: CASSYSREGSYEQYF.

This clonotype was seen once. This rearrangement joins TRBV4-2 to TRBJ1-4; tentatively, D is TRBD1 (5 bases). Germline CDR1 reads LGHNA; CDR2 reads YNFKEQ. This CDR3 contains 15 residues. Trimming shortened V by 0 bases and J by 3 bases, and 8 bases separated the two germline ends. The CDR3 loop is CASSQDQGANEKLFF. The CDR3 region has the DNA TGTGCCAGCAGCCAAGATCAGGGCGCTAATGAAAAACTGTTTTTT.

This clonotype was observed a few times. The chain combines TRBV7-8 with TRBJ2-2; 12 bases map to TRBD2. The CDR3 is 15 residues long. CDR1 is SGHVS, CDR2 FQNEAQ, per germline. With V trimmed by 8 bases and J by 8 bases, 9 bases remained unmatched. CDR3 nucleotide sequence: TGTGCCAGCTTGCCAGGACTAGCGGGGAAAGGGGAGCTGTTTTTT. Its translation is CASLPGLAGKGELFF.

The CDR3 coding sequence is TGTGCCAGCAGCCAACTTGGGGAGCTGTTTTTT. Its translation: CASSQLGELFF. The chain joins TRBV4-2 to TRBJ2-2; D call uncertain. There are 11 residues in the CDR3. The germline V gene has CDR1 LGHNA and CDR2 YNFKEQ. V was cut by 2 bases and J by 8 bases, with 3 bases left in between.

The gene calls are TRBV6-5 and TRBJ1-1; no clear D. The CDR3 is 12 residues long. Germline values: CDR1 MNHEY, CDR2 SVGAGI. V was cut by 2 bases and J by 6 bases, with 7 bases left in between. The DNA of the CDR3 is TGTGCCAGCAGTTACCGGGGAGCTGAAGCTTTCTTT. Protein sequence: CASSYRGAEAFF.

This clonotype was seen repeatedly, ten times or more. The rearrangement uses TRBV9 and TRBJ2-3, with 15 bases that match TRBD2. Germline lookup yields CDR1 SGDLS and CDR2 YYNGEE. This CDR3 is 16 amino acids long. J gave up 6 bases and V 4 bases, and 6 bases lay outside the gene matches. CDR3 sequence (DNA): TGTGCCAGCAGCCCCAGGACTAGCGGGGGGGCTGATACGCAGTATTTT. This translates into CASSPRTSGGADTQYF.

There are a few counts of this clonotype. The CDR3 nucleotides are TGTGCCAGCAGCCCACGAGAGACGCTATATGGCTACACCTTC. Residues: CASSPRETLYGYTF. The rearrangement uses TRBV7-8 and TRBJ1-2; D is unresolved. The V gene lost 5 bases and the J gene lost 5 bases, with 15 bases spanning the gap. The germline V gene encodes CDR1 SGHVS and CDR2 FQNEAQ. The CDR3 length is 14 residues.

The chain combines TRBV20-1 with TRBJ1-1; 8 bases agree with TRBD1. Losses at the gene ends were 1 base for V and 3 bases for J; bases not matched to a gene: 4. The germline V gene encodes CDR1 DFQATT and CDR2 SNEGSKA (reference sequence). The CDR3 spans 14 residues. The DNA of the CDR3 is TGCAGTGCTAGAGGGGCAGGGGGCCACACTGAAGCTTTCTTT. Protein sequence: CSARGAGGHTEAFF.

The chain is built from TRBV20-1 and TRBJ2-1; 7 positions match TRBD1. There are 14 residues in the CDR3. Germline assignment: CDR1 DFQATT and CDR2 SNEGSKA (reference sequence). Unmatched junction bases numbered 10, after V lost 6 bases and J lost 5 bases. As DNA, the CDR3 is TGCAGTGCGAGTAGGACAGGATTTAACAATGAGCAGTTCTTC. Translating it yields CSASRTGFNNEQFF.

The V call is TRBV7-2, the J call TRBJ2-3; no definite D call. This CDR3 has 13 residues. Germline V gene sequence: CDR1 SGHTA, CDR2 FQGNSA. Between the trimmed V and J ends, which lost 4 bases and 4 bases, there was a span of 9 bases. Here the CDR3 reads CASSSFQADTQYF. The CDR3 nucleotides read TGTGCCAGCAGCTCGTTCCAGGCAGATACGCAGTATTTT.

The chain recombines TRBV5-1 with TRBJ1-1, with 9 positions matching TRBD1. The V gene's germline CDR1 is SGHRS and CDR2 YFSETQ. The CDR3 runs to 14 residues. V lost 1 base and J lost 4; bases outside the gene matches: 2. In nucleotides, the CDR3 is TGCGCCAGCAGCTTGCCGGACAGGGGCACTGAAGCTTTCTTT. It encodes CASSLPDRGTEAFF.

This chain links TRBV20-1 with TRBJ2-7; TRBD2 agrees at 10 bases. V lost 3 bases to trimming and J lost 1 base; unmatched junction nucleotides: 3. The CDR3 extends over 14 amino acids. Germline assignment: CDR1 DFQATT and CDR2 SNEGSKA (reference sequence). The CDR3 is CSAREREGSYEQYF. For the CDR3, the DNA is TGCAGTGCTAGGGAGCGGGAGGGGTCCTACGAGCAGTACTTC.

V is TRBV4-3 and J is TRBJ1-6; D gene unclear. The ends were cut back, 0 bases at V and 0 bases at J, with 12 bases in the middle. From germline, CDR1 is LGHNA and CDR2 YSLEER. The CDR3 runs 18 residues. CDR3 coding DNA: TGCGCCAGCAGCCAAGATGCCGGGTACCGCTCCTATAATTCACCCCTCCACTTT. It translates to CASSQDAGYRSYNSPLHF.

This clonotype was detected only a few times. The J gene is TRBJ2-5, the V gene TRBV4-1; D uncertain. The CDR3 covers 15 residues. Trimming removed 3 bases at V and 4 bases at J, with 15 bases between. Germline-derived CDR1 and CDR2 are MGHRA and YSYEKL. The CDR3 reads CASSQVGSLSETQYF. CDR3 in DNA: TGCGCCAGCAGCCAGGTGGGCAGTTTATCAGAGACCCAGTACTTC.

This sequence joins TRBV20-1 and TRBJ2-7; 7 positions match TRBD1. Germline-derived CDR1 and CDR2 are DFQATT and SNEGSKA (reference sequence). The CDR3 covers 15 residues. The V gene end was trimmed by 4 bases and the J gene end by 4 bases; junction bases not matched to a gene: 13. The CDR3 protein is CSAIGHGTVPYEQYF. The CDR3 DNA reads TGCAGTGCTATTGGCCATGGGACAGTCCCATACGAGCAGTACTTC.

This clonotype was found many times. The rearrangement links TRBV7-9 to TRBJ2-3; 13 positions agree with TRBD2. CDR1 and CDR2 from the germline V gene are SEHNR and FQNEAQ (reference sequence). V shed 5 bases and J 5 bases; nucleotides not matched to a gene: 7. This CDR3 spans 16 amino acids. CDR3 DNA: TGTGCCAGCAGCCAATGGACTAGCGGGAGTGGAGATACGCAGTATTTT. Encoded protein: CASSQWTSGSGDTQYF.

This clonotype has a count of ten or more. V usage is TRBV10-3 and J usage is TRBJ1-2, with D hard to call. This CDR3 contains 12 residues. V gave up 10 bases and J gave up 8 bases, with 17 bases separating them. CDR1 is ENHRY and CDR2 is SYGVKD in the germline V gene. In DNA form, the CDR3 reads TGTGCCACCGCTCAGAGCCCGGGGGGCTACACCTTC. Amino acids: CATAQSPGGYTF.